These 18 T cell receptor beta chains were sequenced from one sample in a study of Graves' ophthalmopathy and Graves' hyperthyroidism. Investigators amplified TCR beta CDR3 regions from RNA transcripts. A first-round RT-PCR used HTBI primers, followed by a second-round multiplex PCR. TCRdb ran MiXCR on the multiplex PCR reads and lists one entry per CDR3 protein. The data contain about 180,000 distinct CDR3 sequences, less than 45% of them seen just once; the ten biggest clones take up roughly 6%. Sequences were obtained from peripheral blood. The receptors originated from a woman in her forties with Graves' ophthalmopathy.

The chain links TRBV7-2 to TRBJ2-7; no firm D call. Trimming pared 4 bases from V and 5 bases from J, leaving 12 bases between. CDR1 and CDR2 (germline): SGHTA, FQGNSA. This CDR3 contains 13 residues. This chain's CDR3 is CASSSIRNHEQYF. The DNA for the CDR3 is TGTGCCAGCAGCTCGATAAGGAACCACGAGCAGTACTTC.

J is TRBJ2-5 and V is TRBV6-2 or TRBV6-3, with D tentatively TRBD2 (6 bases). The CDR3 spans 15 residues. Germline values: CDR1 MNHEY, CDR2 SVGEGT. Trimming pared 2 bases from V and 4 bases from J, leaving 14 bases between. This CDR3 is CASSYRQAGGETQYF. In nucleotides, the CDR3 is TGTGCCAGCAGTTACAGGCAGGCCGGGGGAGAGACCCAGTACTTC.

At least ten counts were recorded for this clonotype. The J gene is TRBJ1-1, the V gene TRBV5-1, with TRBD1 as a possible D gene (6 bases). Trimming pared 1 base from V and 4 bases from J, leaving 14 bases between. CDR1 and CDR2 from the germline V gene are SGHRS and YFSETQ. The CDR3 extends over 15 amino acids. The CDR3 loop is CASSLSGGAATEAFF. CDR3 DNA sequence: TGCGCCAGCAGCTTGTCGGGGGGGGCGGCCACTGAAGCTTTCTTT.

The gene calls are TRBV12-5 and TRBJ2-5, with TRBD2 matching over 11 bases. V shed 6 bases and J 4 bases; nucleotides not matched to a gene: 7. CDR3 length equals 15 residues. CDR1 is LGHNT and CDR2 is FRNRAP in the germline V gene. CDR3 DNA sequence: TGTGCTAGTGGCCGGGGACTAGCGGACGGAGAGACCCAGTACTTC. It specifies CASGRGLADGETQYF. The whole variable domain, filled in from reference TRBV12-5 and TRBJ2-5, reads DARVTQTPRHKVTEMGQEVTMRCQPILGHNTVFWYRQTMMQGLELLAYFRNRAPLDDSGMPKDRFSAEMPDATLATLKIQPSEPRDSAVYFCASGRGLADGETQYFGPGTRLLVL.

This clonotype was counted ten times or more. As DNA, the CDR3 is TGTGCCAGCACGCTTCGCCCGGGGCGGAGTCTAAGCAATCAGCCCCAGCATTTT. This translates into CASTLRPGRSLSNQPQHF. This chain joins TRBV6-5 and TRBJ1-5; possible D gene TRBD1, 5 bases. CDR1 and CDR2 (germline): MNHEY, SVGAGI. V lost 7 bases and J 1 base, leaving 23 bases between the germline ends. This CDR3 is built from 18 residues.

This clonotype was picked up many times. The V and J genes are TRBV11-3 and TRBJ1-1; 10 bases are a match to TRBD1. CDR3 length equals 17 residues. V was clipped by 6 bases and J by 4 bases; unmatched bases: 14. Germline assignment: CDR1 SGHNT and CDR2 YENEEA. Here the CDR3 DNA reads TGTGCCAGCAGTCGTGCCGGGACAGGGGTATTCGGCACTGAAGCTTTCTTT. Its protein product is CASSRAGTGVFGTEAFF.

The genes are TRBV6-2 or TRBV6-3 and TRBJ1-1, with TRBD1 as a possible D gene (6 bases). The CDR3 extends over 15 amino acids. Trimming cost V 7 bases and J 5 bases, with 20 bases left between them. CDR1 and CDR2 from the germline V gene are MNHEY and SVGEGT. CDR3 bases: TGTGCCAGCACCCCCTACTTGGTGGGGGCGACTGAAGCTTTCTTT. This sequence encodes CASTPYLVGATEAFF.

This rearrangement joins TRBV9 to TRBJ1-1, with D perhaps TRBD1 (6 bases). The CDR3 totals 13 residues. The germline CDR1 and CDR2 sequences are SGDLS and YYNGEE. Trimming cost V 1 base and J 6 bases, with 10 bases left between them. This CDR3 reads CASSVTGIAEAFF. For the CDR3, the DNA is TGTGCCAGCAGCGTAACAGGGATCGCTGAAGCTTTCTTT.

This chain joins TRBV28 and TRBJ1-2; D uncertain. The germline gives CDR1 MDHEN, CDR2 SYDVKM. Trimming shortened V by 5 bases and J by 7 bases, and 17 bases separated the two germline ends. CDR3 length: 14 residues. The CDR3 nucleotides read TGTGCCAGCAGTGCCACCCGGTATGAGGGTGGCTACACCTTC. Amino acid sequence: CASSATRYEGGYTF.

This clonotype was detected many times. The DNA of the CDR3 is TGTGCCAGCAGCCAACAACTGAACACTGAAGCTTTCTTT. It yields the protein CASSQQLNTEAFF. The V and J genes are TRBV14 and TRBJ1-1; the D is unclear. CDR1 is SGHDN and CDR2 is FVKESK in the germline V gene. Trimming took off 2 bases at V and 0 bases at J, with 4 bases between the two ends. This CDR3 has 13 amino acids. Full variable domain (rest looked up from reference TRBV14 and TRBJ1-1): EAGVTQFPSHSVIEKGQTVTLRCDPISGHDNLYWYRRVMGKEIKFLLHFVKESKQDESGMPNNRFLAERTGGTYSTLKVQPAELEDSGVYFCASSQQLNTEAFFGQGTRLTVV.

The J gene is TRBJ1-6, the V gene TRBV30; no clear D. Looked up from germline, CDR1 is GTSNPN and CDR2 is SVGIG (reference sequence). This CDR3 is built from 10 residues. The V gene lost 1 base and the J gene lost 11 bases, with 3 bases spanning the gap. The CDR3 sequence is CAWSAPPLHF. Written as DNA, the CDR3 is TGTGCCTGGAGTGCCCCACCCCTCCACTTT.

This clonotype was recorded many times. The rearrangement links TRBV27 to TRBJ1-2; D is uncertain. CDR1 and CDR2 from the germline V gene are MNHEY and SMNVEV (reference sequence). The V and J ends lost 8 bases and 0 bases respectively, with 13 bases between them. The CDR3 is 14 residues long. In DNA, the CDR3 is TGTGCCAGCCAACAAGGGAATTCTAACTATGGCTACACCTTC. It translates to CASQQGNSNYGYTF.

At least ten counts were recorded for this clonotype. The rearrangement uses TRBV7-2 and TRBJ2-2, with D possibly being TRBD1 (6 bases). The V and J ends lost 1 base and 6 bases respectively, with 18 bases between them. Germline CDR1 and CDR2: SGHTA and FQGNSA. The CDR3 totals 17 residues. The CDR3 DNA is TGTGCCAGCAGCTTAGTCCTACAGACAGGCAAGGCCGGGGAGCTGTTTTTT. This translates into CASSLVLQTGKAGELFF.

This clonotype was detected once. This chain joins TRBV6-5 and TRBJ2-7; the D call may be TRBD1 or TRBD2 (5 bases each). Trimming removed 3 bases at V and 4 bases at J, with 13 bases between. The CDR3 is made up of 14 amino acids. The germline V gene encodes CDR1 MNHEY and CDR2 SVGAGI. The CDR3 region has the DNA TGTGCCAGCAGTTATCGAGGGGATTCATACGAGCAGTACTTC. It codes for CASSYRGDSYEQYF.

This chain joins TRBV24-1 and TRBJ2-7; possibly TRBD1 for D (6 bases). CDR3 length: 12 residues. Germline loops: CDR1 KGHDR, CDR2 SFDVKD. V lost 11 bases to trimming and J lost 3 bases, with 13 bases between them. CDR3 residues: CANPNRVYEQYF. The CDR3 coding sequence is TGTGCCAACCCAAACAGGGTCTACGAGCAGTACTTC.

This clonotype was counted many times. The rearrangement uses TRBV4-1 and TRBJ1-3; TRBD1 might be the D (5 bases). This CDR3 is 15 amino acids long. Germline V gene sequence: CDR1 MGHRA, CDR2 YSYEKL. The V end lost 0 bases, the J end lost 2 bases, and 8 bases lay between the germline ends. DNA for the CDR3: TGCGCCAGCAGCCAAGATGGGGCAGCTGGAAACACCATATATTTT. It translates to CASSQDGAAGNTIYF.

This clonotype was counted between two and nine times. The rearrangement links TRBV30 to TRBJ1-6; possibly TRBD1 for D (6 bases). Germline CDR1 GTSNPN, CDR2 SVGIG (reference sequence). CDR3 length: 15 residues. With 0 bases removed from V and 8 bases from J, the gap between germline ends came to 14 bases. CDR3 coding DNA: TGTGCCTGGAGTGTATCGGCCAGGGGAGATTCACCCCTCCACTTT. Translation gives CAWSVSARGDSPLHF.

This clonotype has at least ten counts. The chain has TRBV29-1 and TRBJ1-2; D is possibly TRBD1 (6 bases). Germline V CDR1 and CDR2: SQVTM, ANQGSEA. This CDR3 is 13 amino acids long. Trimming took off 5 bases at V and 4 bases at J, with 14 bases between the two ends. CDR3 nucleotides: TGCAGCGTTCCCCCGGGACATATCTATGGCTACACCTTC. As protein: CSVPPGHIYGYTF. The entire variable domain, with the rest obtained from reference TRBV29-1 and TRBJ1-2, is as follows: SAVISQKPSRDICQRGTSLTIQCQVDSQVTMMFWYRQQPGQSLTLIATANQGSEATYESGFVIDKFPISRPNLTFSTLTVSNMSPEDSSIYLCSVPPGHIYGYTFGSGTRLTVV.